These 24 T cell receptor beta chains were all obtained from the same sample, sequenced in a study of identical twins. From the 5' RACE reads, TCRdb called clonotypes with MiXCR, one entry per CDR3 protein. The profile covers 1.5 million to 2 million distinct CDR3 sequences, with less than 40% appearing a single time and more than 0.25% taken by the ten largest. The specimen sequenced was cord blood. These receptors all stem from a newborn girl in good health.

This clonotype was observed a handful of times. The chain couples TRBV12-3 or TRBV12-4 to TRBJ1-2, with 11 bases that match TRBD1. J gave up 4 bases and V 0 bases, and 4 bases lay outside the gene matches. This CDR3 is built from 16 residues. This chain's CDR3 is CASSLAGTGGSYGYTF. The CDR3 nucleotides read TGTGCCAGCAGTTTAGCAGGGACAGGGGGGAGCTATGGCTACACCTTC.

The J gene is TRBJ1-6, the V gene TRBV20-1; tentative D call: TRBD1 (5 bases). Trimming left V 1 base short and J 0 bases short, with 13 bases between. The CDR3 spans 17 residues. The germline V gene encodes CDR1 DFQATT and CDR2 SNEGSKA (reference sequence). This chain's CDR3 is CSARAGGAGSYNSPLHF. The CDR3 nucleotides read TGCAGTGCTAGAGCAGGAGGGGCGGGCTCCTATAATTCACCCCTCCACTTT.

This clonotype has at least ten counts. The chain has TRBV29-1 and TRBJ2-7; a possible D gene is TRBD1 (5 bases). The CDR3 consists of 11 residues. The V end lost 6 bases, the J end lost 1 base, and 7 bases lay between the germline ends. CDR1 is SQVTM, CDR2 ANQGSEA, per germline. CDR3 protein: CSVRQSYEQYF. CDR3 nucleotides: TGCAGCGTGCGACAGTCCTACGAGCAGTACTTC.

The rearrangement joins TRBV20-1 to TRBJ1-1; D call uncertain. Trimming took 3 bases from V and 4 from J, leaving 15 bases between them. There are 14 residues in the CDR3. In germline, CDR1 is DFQATT, CDR2 SNEGSKA (reference sequence). The CDR3 coding sequence is TGCAGTGCTAGTGAACCCGCTGGCGGCACTGAAGCTTTCTTT. This encodes CSASEPAGGTEAFF.

The chain uses TRBV6-5 and TRBJ1-2; D uncertain. This CDR3 comprises 15 residues. V was cut by 2 bases and J by 7 bases, with 17 bases left in between. Germline assignment: CDR1 MNHEY and CDR2 SVGAGI. CDR3 loop: CASSYGRTDFRGYTF. The CDR3 nucleotides read TGTGCCAGCAGTTACGGTAGGACGGACTTCCGTGGCTACACCTTC.

The J gene is TRBJ1-5, the V gene TRBV20-1; no clear D gene. The CDR3 is 14 residues long. V gave up 3 bases and J gave up 2 bases, with 11 bases separating them. The V gene's germline CDR1 is DFQATT and CDR2 SNEGSKA (reference sequence). The CDR3 DNA follows: TGCAGTGCTAGTTTATTCGCCCGCAATCAGCCCCAGCATTTT. Translated, it gives CSASLFARNQPQHF.

The rearrangement links TRBV10-3 to TRBJ2-1; 7 nucleotides match TRBD1. Germline CDR1 ENHRY, CDR2 SYGVKD. The J segment lost 10 bases and the V segment lost 6 bases, leaving 15 bases of the junction unmatched. This CDR3 contains 15 residues. CDR3 sequence (DNA): TGTGCCATCAGCGATCTCCGGGACAGTCTTTACGAGCAGTTCTTC. Protein sequence: CAISDLRDSLYEQFF.

Points on this clonotype: Here the CDR3 omits its conserved ending phenylalanine or tryptophan, so a read error is the likely source. V gene TRBV5-1 combines with J gene TRBJ2-7; D possibly corresponds to TRBD2 (7 bases). The germline gives CDR1 SGHRS, CDR2 YFSETQ. Trimming stripped 0 bases from V and 2 bases from J, with 12 bases between. CDR3 size: 15 residues. In nucleotides, the CDR3 is TGCGCCAGCAGCTTGGCGGGGGGCCTGACCTACGAGCAGTACTCC. Its protein is CASSLAGGLTYEQYS.

This clonotype turned up a few times. J is TRBJ2-7 and V is TRBV13; D gene ambiguous. Looked up from germline, CDR1 is PRHDT and CDR2 is FYEKMQ (reference sequence). The CDR3 runs 14 residues. Trimming shortened V by 5 bases and J by 0 bases, and 11 bases separated the two germline ends. The CDR3 loop reads CASSPNPYSYEQYF. As DNA, the CDR3 is TGTGCCAGCAGCCCGAACCCCTACTCCTACGAGCAGTACTTC.

The chain recombines TRBV28 with TRBJ1-1; D is ambiguous. V lost 3 bases and J lost 4, with 12 bases in between. This CDR3 has 14 residues. In germline, CDR1 is MDHEN, CDR2 SYDVKM. CDR3 in amino acids: CASSLPRRPTEAFF. DNA for the CDR3: TGTGCCAGCAGTTTGCCCAGGAGGCCCACTGAAGCTTTCTTT.

The sample holds a few counts of this clonotype. The V and J genes are TRBV28 and TRBJ2-7; 7 bases are a match to TRBD1. V shed 4 bases and J 5 bases; nucleotides not matched to a gene: 11. This CDR3 spans 15 amino acids. CDR1 is MDHEN and CDR2 is SYDVKM in the germline V gene. The chain's CDR3 is CASSYQTGFPDEQYF. The CDR3 DNA reads as TGTGCCAGCAGTTACCAGACAGGGTTTCCGGACGAGCAGTACTTC.

This clonotype has more than one count but fewer than ten. The genes are TRBV15 and TRBJ2-4, with D possibly TRBD1 on 6 matching bases. V lost 5 bases to trimming and J lost 2 bases, with 13 bases between them. The CDR3 consists of 15 residues. Germline values: CDR1 LNHNV, CDR2 YYDKDF (reference sequence). The CDR3 loop is CATSRAGETKNIQYF. The CDR3 bases are TGTGCCACCAGCCGCGCAGGGGAAACCAAAAACATTCAGTACTTC.

This clonotype was detected a few times. The chain couples TRBV4-2 to TRBJ2-1, with 8 bases fitting TRBD2. Per the germline V gene, CDR1 is LGHNA and CDR2 is YNFKEQ. V shed 7 bases and J 0 bases; nucleotides not matched to a gene: 8. The CDR3 extends over 16 amino acids. CDR3 nucleotides: TGTGCCAGCACCTCTGGCGGGGGGAGCTCCTACAATGAGCAGTTCTTC. It yields the protein CASTSGGGSSYNEQFF.

This clonotype was seen a few times. The chain links TRBV6-5 to TRBJ2-1, with 7 positions matching TRBD2. The V and J ends lost 8 bases and 0 bases, in that order; junction bases with no gene match: 7. Germline CDR1 is MNHEY and CDR2 is SVGAGI. This CDR3 is 15 amino acids long. This CDR3 reads CASQPGRASYNEQFF. The CDR3 nucleotides are TGTGCCAGCCAACCTGGGAGGGCCTCCTACAATGAGCAGTTCTTC.

The chain is built from TRBV6-2 or TRBV6-3 and TRBJ2-2; 7 bases line up with TRBD1. With 7 bases clipped from V and 1 base from J, the junction kept 3 bases outside the gene matches. The CDR3 is 14 residues long. Per the germline V gene, CDR1 is MNHEY and CDR2 is SVGEGT. Here the CDR3 DNA reads TGTGCCAGCAACCAGGGGGAGAACACCGGGGAGCTGTTTTTT. This encodes CASNQGENTGELFF.

V gene TRBV12-3 or TRBV12-4 combines with J gene TRBJ1-1; 11 nucleotides agree with TRBD1. With 5 bases clipped from V and 5 bases from J, the junction kept 10 bases outside the gene matches. The CDR3 spans 16 residues. The CDR3 loop reads CASSPGQGGFWTEAFF. The CDR3 DNA is TGTGCCAGCAGTCCGGGACAGGGGGGTTTTTGGACTGAAGCTTTCTTT.

The genes are TRBV19 and TRBJ1-1; D perhaps matches TRBD1 (6 bases). CDR1 LNHDA and CDR2 SQIVND come from the germline V gene (reference sequence). Trimming cost V 5 bases and J 10 bases, with 17 bases left between them. CDR3 size: 13 residues. CDR3 sequence: CASSPTGTEGAFF. In nucleotides, the CDR3 is TGTGCCAGTAGTCCAACAGGGACCGAGGGAGCTTTCTTT. The full variable domain, with the rest looked up from reference TRBV19 and TRBJ1-1, is DGGITQSPKYLFRKEGQNVTLSCEQNLNHDAMYWYRQDPGQGLRLIYYSQIVNDFQKGDIAEGYSVSREKKESFPLTVTSAQKNPTAFYLCASSPTGTEGAFFGQGTRLTVV.

The CDR3 DNA reads TGCAGTGCTAGAGTGGGACAGGGGCATGGCTACACCTTC. This encodes CSARVGQGHGYTF. The J gene is TRBJ1-2, the V gene TRBV20-1; TRBD1 matches 10 bases. The trim removed 1 base at V and 6 bases at J, leaving 2 bases unmatched. The V gene's germline CDR1 is DFQATT and CDR2 SNEGSKA (reference sequence). The CDR3 is made up of 13 amino acids.

V usage is TRBV7-2 and J usage is TRBJ2-7, with 8 bases matching TRBD2. Looked up from germline, CDR1 is SGHTA and CDR2 is FQGNSA. The CDR3 contains 15 residues. V lost 1 base to trimming and J lost 4 bases; unmatched junction nucleotides: 6. The CDR3 spells CASSLVKRGPYEQYF. The CDR3 nucleotides are TGTGCCAGCAGCTTAGTGAAGCGGGGGCCGTACGAGCAGTACTTC.

The chain combines TRBV9 with TRBJ2-1; TRBD1 agrees at 8 bases. The CDR3 has 15 amino acids. The germline gives CDR1 SGDLS, CDR2 YYNGEE. The trim removed 4 bases at V and 6 bases at J, leaving 9 bases unmatched. CDR3 loop: CASSPRPGGSNEQFF. The DNA of the CDR3 is TGTGCCAGCAGCCCGCGCCCAGGGGGCTCCAATGAGCAGTTCTTC.

This clonotype was observed at least ten times. The rearrangement uses TRBV13 and TRBJ2-7, with D perhaps TRBD2 (6 bases). Trimming left V 3 bases short and J 1 base short, with 10 bases between. The germline V gene has CDR1 PRHDT and CDR2 FYEKMQ (reference sequence). The CDR3 covers 14 residues. In nucleotides, the CDR3 is TGTGCCAGCAGCTTCCCGGGACTTTCCTACGAGCAGTACTTC. Protein: CASSFPGLSYEQYF.

The gene calls are TRBV19 and TRBJ2-3, with 7 bases that match TRBD1. The CDR3 extends over 15 amino acids. The V segment lost 9 bases and the J segment 0 bases; nucleotides outside the gene matches: 9. Germline CDR1 is LNHDA and CDR2 is SQIVND (reference sequence). The CDR3 nucleotides read TGTGCCAGCGGGACAGCGCTATCTAGCACAGATACGCAGTATTTT. Protein sequence: CASGTALSSTDTQYF.

This clonotype has more than one count but fewer than ten. The DNA of the CDR3 is TGTGCCAGCAGGGAGGGTTGGTACAATGAGCAGTTCTTC. Its translation is CASREGWYNEQFF. The chain couples TRBV12-3 or TRBV12-4 to TRBJ2-1, with TRBD2 as a possible D gene (6 bases). Trimming took 6 bases from V and 4 from J, leaving 10 bases between them. The CDR3 contains 13 residues.

The CDR3 loop reads CASSMSGPTDTQYF. CDR3 in DNA: TGTGCCAGCAGTATGAGCGGACCCACAGATACGCAGTATTTT. The chain employs TRBV7-2 and TRBJ2-3, with TRBD2 as a possible D gene (5 bases). Deletions cut 6 bases from V and 2 bases from J, with 12 bases between. This CDR3 has 14 residues. Germline V gene lookup returns CDR1 SGHTA and CDR2 FQGNSA.